This T cell receptor (beta chain) was captured by sequencing in a study of blood T cell repertoires in COVID-19. Across the whole study: The origin of the acute and convalescent COVID-19 samples was the United States, Italy and Spain. PBMCs, B-cell-depleted T cells, or T cells provided the cDNA or gDNA that made up the material.

Methods used by the authors: It was from reference gene primer amplification that nucleated cell counts were estimated. Profiled with immunoSEQ multiplex PCR; TCRdb holds only in-frame clones, not every one. V and J calls and clone size follow that table, whereas D and trimming were derived from the DNA. The sample lists over 40,000 clones, about 92% occurring once. This CDR3 contains 14 residues. Germline CDR1 and CDR2: MNHNY and SVGAGI (reference sequence). V gave up 6 bases and J gave up 6 bases, with 16 bases separating them. The sequenced material came from peripheral blood. The chain recombines TRBV6-6 with TRBJ2-3, with D unclear. This sequence was found in a human donor in a cohort sampled during active COVID-19. This CDR3 reads CASSNGLARDTQYF. The CDR3 nucleotides read TGTGCCAGCAGCAACGGGTTAGCTAGGGATACGCAGTATTTT.